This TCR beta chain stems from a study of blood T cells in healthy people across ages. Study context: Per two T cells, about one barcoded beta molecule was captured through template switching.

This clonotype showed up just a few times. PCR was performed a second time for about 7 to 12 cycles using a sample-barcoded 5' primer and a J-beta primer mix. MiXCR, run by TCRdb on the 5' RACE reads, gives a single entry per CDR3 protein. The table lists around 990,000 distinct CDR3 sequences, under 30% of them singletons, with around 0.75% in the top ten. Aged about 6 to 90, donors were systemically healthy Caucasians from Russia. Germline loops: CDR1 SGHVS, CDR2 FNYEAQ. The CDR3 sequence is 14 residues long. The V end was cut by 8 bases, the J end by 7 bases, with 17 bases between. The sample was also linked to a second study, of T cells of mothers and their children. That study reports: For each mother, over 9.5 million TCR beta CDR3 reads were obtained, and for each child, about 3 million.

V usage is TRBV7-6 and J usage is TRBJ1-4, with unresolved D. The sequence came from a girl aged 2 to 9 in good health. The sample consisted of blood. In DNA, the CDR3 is TGTGCCAGCGGCCCCGAGGCCTGGGGTGAAAAACTGTTTTTT. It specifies CASGPEAWGEKLFF.